This T cell receptor beta chain stems from a study of control samples from healthy donors and cancer patients. Profiled with immunoSEQ multiplex PCR; TCRdb holds only in-frame clones, not every one. The table includes around 150,000 clones, over 85% detected once. Sequenced input: blood. The TCR comes from a man aged 30 to 45 in good health.

CDR3: CASSPAEEQALNTEAFF. The CDR3 DNA follows: TGCGCCAGCAGTCCCGCTGAGGAACAGGCATTGAACACTGAAGCTTTCTTT. This sequence joins TRBV23-1 and TRBJ1-1; the D gene is possibly TRBD1 (5 bases). TRBV23-1 is an open reading frame whose function is uncertain. This CDR3 is 17 amino acids long. The V gene lost 4 bases and the J gene lost 0 bases, with 18 bases spanning the gap.